Listed here are 13 T cell receptor beta chains from one sample, sequenced in a study of blood T cells in healthy people across ages. Next came a second PCR, run for about 7 to 12 cycles, which used a sample-barcoded 5' primer along with a J-beta primer mix. TCRdb independently ran MiXCR on the 5' RACE reads; one entry per CDR3 protein. This table has some 710,000 distinct CDR3 sequences, 20% to 25% appearing once. Sequencing input: blood. Source of these receptors: a man in his sixties or seventies in good health.

This clonotype turned up a few times. The V gene is TRBV3-1, the J gene TRBJ1-1, with D perhaps TRBD1 (5 bases). The length of the CDR3 is 13 residues. CDR1 and CDR2 (germline): LGHDT, YNNKEL (reference sequence). Trimming shortened V by 2 bases and J by 11 bases, and 15 bases separated the two germline ends. CDR3 region: CASSQIDGGIAFF. DNA for the CDR3: TGTGCCAGCAGCCAAATCGACGGGGGGATCGCTTTCTTT. Combining the CDR3 with reference TRBV3-1 and TRBJ1-1 gives the whole variable domain DTAVSQTPKYLVTQMGNDKSIKCEQNLGHDTMYWYKQDSKKFLKIMFSYNNKELIINETVPNRFSPKSPDKAHLNLHINSLELGDSAVYFCASSQIDGGIAFFGQGTRLTVV.

This clonotype was recorded a few times. V is TRBV20-1 and J is TRBJ2-1; 8 nucleotides match TRBD2. Looked up from germline, CDR1 is DFQATT and CDR2 is SNEGSKA (reference sequence). Trimming took 6 bases from V and 10 from J; bases not matched to a gene: 8. This CDR3 spans 12 amino acids. The CDR3 loop is CSAGSGKGEQFF. CDR3 DNA: TGCAGTGCGGGTAGCGGGAAAGGCGAGCAGTTCTTC.

Points on this clonotype: The junction departs from the called germline gene at one end, perhaps through a read error. The chain carries TRBV5-6 and TRBJ1-1, with a possible D match to TRBD1 (5 bases). Germline CDR1 is SGHDT and CDR2 is YYEEEE. CDR3 length: 16 amino acids. Written as DNA, the CDR3 is TGTGCCAGCGGCTTGTTGGATGGGGGAATGAACACTGAAGCTTTCTTT. The encoded protein is CASGLLDGGMNTEAFF.

This clonotype showed up just a few times. The V gene is TRBV5-5, the J gene TRBJ1-1; perhaps TRBD1 as D (5 bases). The CDR3 totals 14 residues. The germline V gene has CDR1 SGHKS and CDR2 YYEKEE (reference sequence). The V and J ends lost 1 base and 4 bases respectively, with 11 bases between them. The CDR3, as DNA: TGTGCCAGCAGCTTGCAGGGTGAGGGCACTGAAGCTTTCTTT. Residues: CASSLQGEGTEAFF.

CDR3 sequence reads: CSAHPHSGGGQAGELFF. The CDR3 coding sequence is TGCAGTGCTCACCCTCACTCAGGGGGCGGTCAAGCCGGGGAGCTGTTTTTT. This chain uses TRBV20-1 with TRBJ2-2; 8 nucleotides align to TRBD1. V trimming: 5 bases; J trimming: 6 bases; junction bases outside the gene matches: 17. Germline loops: CDR1 DFQATT, CDR2 SNEGSKA (reference sequence). The CDR3 is 17 amino acids.

This clonotype occurred a few times. The chain joins TRBV6-1 to TRBJ1-4, with 9 nucleotides matching TRBD1. The V gene end was trimmed by 6 bases and the J gene end by 3 bases; junction bases not matched to a gene: 8. The CDR3 is 16 amino acids. CDR1 MNHNS and CDR2 SASEGT come from the germline V gene. The CDR3 DNA reads TGTGCCAGCAGGGCAACAGGGGGCGCATCTAATGAAAAACTGTTTTTT. As protein: CASRATGGASNEKLFF.

This clonotype has more than one count but fewer than ten. This chain connects TRBV6-4 to TRBJ2-1, with 9 bases aligning to TRBD2. Germline CDR1 is MRHNA and CDR2 is SNTAGT. With 2 bases clipped from V and 8 bases from J, the junction kept 7 bases outside the gene matches. This CDR3 spans 15 amino acids. This chain's CDR3 is CASSDLAGPSHEQFF. DNA for the CDR3: TGTGCCAGCAGTGACCTAGCGGGACCTTCTCATGAGCAGTTCTTC.

The gene calls are TRBV6-2 or TRBV6-3 and TRBJ2-1; the D is unclear. Germline assignment: CDR1 MNHEY and CDR2 SVGEGT. CDR3 length equals 15 residues. The V end lost 7 bases, the J end lost 4 bases, and 17 bases lay between the germline ends. CDR3 in amino acids: CASTTFSGPYNEQFF. For the CDR3, the DNA is TGTGCCAGCACCACCTTCTCAGGACCATACAATGAGCAGTTCTTC.

This clonotype was seen a few times. The chain uses TRBV6-5 and TRBJ2-1; D gene unclear. Per germline, CDR1 MNHEY and CDR2 SVGAGI. V was trimmed by 2 bases and J by 2 bases, leaving 4 bases between them. This CDR3 comprises 13 residues. The CDR3 spells CASSYGAYNEQFF. In DNA, the CDR3 is TGTGCCAGCAGTTACGGTGCCTACAATGAGCAGTTCTTC.

J is TRBJ2-1 and V is TRBV29-1; D may be TRBD2 (6 bases). V gave up 6 bases and J gave up 4 bases, with 19 bases separating them. Germline V lookup: CDR1 SQVTM, CDR2 ANQGSEA. This CDR3 region has 15 residues. The CDR3 loop is CSVAMAGGLYNEQFF. The CDR3 coding sequence is TGCAGCGTCGCAATGGCAGGAGGGCTTTACAATGAGCAGTTCTTC.

This clonotype was detected a few times. The chain is built from TRBV20-1 and TRBJ2-7, with D tentatively TRBD1 or TRBD2 (5 bases each). The V gene's germline CDR1 is DFQATT and CDR2 SNEGSKA (reference sequence). This CDR3 region has 14 residues. Between the trimmed V and J ends, which lost 6 bases and 7 bases, there was a span of 22 bases. DNA of the CDR3: TGCAGTGCAACCTCCGGGACGCCAGGAAAAGAGCAGTACTTC. Its translation is CSATSGTPGKEQYF.

This chain connects TRBV12-3 or TRBV12-4 to TRBJ2-7, with D perhaps matching TRBD2 (5 bases). Trimming removed 4 bases at V and 0 bases at J, with 22 bases between. This CDR3 has 18 residues. The CDR3 DNA reads TGTGCCAGCAGTTCGTATTTCGGGAAAATTGTGAGCTCCTACGAGCAGTACGTC. Translation: CASSSYFGKIVSSYEQYV.

This clonotype showed up many times. The rearrangement uses TRBV9 and TRBJ2-1; TRBD2 matches 8 bases. V shed 5 bases, J shed 2 bases, and the junction held 6 bases outside the gene matches. Germline V gene lookup returns CDR1 SGDLS and CDR2 YYNGEE. There are 15 residues in the CDR3. The DNA for the CDR3 is TGTGCCAGCAGTGAGCGGGAGTTGCCCTACAATGAGCAGTTCTTC. It translates to CASSERELPYNEQFF.